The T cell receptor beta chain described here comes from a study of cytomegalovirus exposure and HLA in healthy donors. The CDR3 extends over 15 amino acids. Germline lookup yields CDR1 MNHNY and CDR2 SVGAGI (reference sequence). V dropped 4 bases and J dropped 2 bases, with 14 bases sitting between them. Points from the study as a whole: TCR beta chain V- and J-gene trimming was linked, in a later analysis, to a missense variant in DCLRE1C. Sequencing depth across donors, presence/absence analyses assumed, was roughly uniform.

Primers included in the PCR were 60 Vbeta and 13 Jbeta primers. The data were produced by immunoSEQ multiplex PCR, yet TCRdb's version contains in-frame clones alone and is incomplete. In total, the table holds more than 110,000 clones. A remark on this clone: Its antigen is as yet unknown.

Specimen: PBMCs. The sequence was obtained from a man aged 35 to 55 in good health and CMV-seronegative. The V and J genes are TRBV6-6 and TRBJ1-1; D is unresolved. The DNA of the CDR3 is TGTGCCAGCAGTTGGGCTACTGACCTAAACACTGAAGCTTTCTTT. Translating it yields CASSWATDLNTEAFF.